This T cell receptor beta chain comes out of a study of blood T cell repertoires in COVID-19. Germline V gene sequence: CDR1 GTSNPN, CDR2 SVGIG (reference sequence). The CDR3 runs to 13 residues. V gave up 3 bases and J gave up 0 bases, with 6 bases separating them. The table came from immunoSEQ multiplex PCR; TCRdb's copy has only in-frame clones and leaves some out. The sample shows roughly 260,000 clones, 86% of them seen only once. The V call is TRBV30, the J call TRBJ2-1; D not resolved. This sequence originates from a man aged 40-49 years who had recovered from COVID-19. The sequenced sample consisted of peripheral blood. The CDR3 nucleotides are TGTGCCTGGAGCGAGAGCTCCTACAATGAGCAGTTCTTC. As protein: CAWSESSYNEQFF.